This TCR beta chain was identified in a study of identical twins. Overall study results and limits: It was out-of-frame TCR alpha sharing in monozygotic twins that models underestimated.

Trimming removed 0 bases at V and 3 bases at J, with 12 bases between. Germline V lookup: CDR1 DFQATT, CDR2 SNEGSKA (reference sequence). The CDR3 sequence is 14 residues long. Using its own MiXCR run on the 5' RACE reads, TCRdb lists one record per CDR3 protein. This table has approximately 700,000 distinct CDR3 sequences, over 15% appearing once. Only healthy Caucasians were included as donors. About this clonotype itself: No antigen is known for it.

These same data were also listed under a study on T cells expressing NK-cell markers.

This receptor was obtained from a woman aged 18-35 years in good health. The sequenced sample was PBMCs. The V gene is TRBV20-1, the J gene TRBJ2-7; TRBD2 might be the D (5 bases). The CDR3 bases are TGCAGTGCTAGAGATTTCCGGGGAAACTACGAGCAGTACTTC. It codes for CSARDFRGNYEQYF.